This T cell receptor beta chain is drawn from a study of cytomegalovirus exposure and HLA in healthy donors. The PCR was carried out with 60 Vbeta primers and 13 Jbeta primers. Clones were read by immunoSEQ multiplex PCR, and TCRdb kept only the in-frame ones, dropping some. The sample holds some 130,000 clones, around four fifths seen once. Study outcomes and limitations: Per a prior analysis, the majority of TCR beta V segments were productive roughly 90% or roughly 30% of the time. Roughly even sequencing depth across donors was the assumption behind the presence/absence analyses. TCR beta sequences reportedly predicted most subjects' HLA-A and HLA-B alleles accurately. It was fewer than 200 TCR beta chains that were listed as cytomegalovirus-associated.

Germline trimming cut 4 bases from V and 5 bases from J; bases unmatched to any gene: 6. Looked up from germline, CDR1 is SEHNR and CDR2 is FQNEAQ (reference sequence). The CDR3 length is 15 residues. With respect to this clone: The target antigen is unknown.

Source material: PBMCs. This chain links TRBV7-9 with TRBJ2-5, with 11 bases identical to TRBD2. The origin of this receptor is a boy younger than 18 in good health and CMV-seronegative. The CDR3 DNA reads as TGTGCCAGCAGCTCTACTAGCGGGAGAGGGGAGACCCAGTACTTC. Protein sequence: CASSSTSGRGETQYF.